This T cell receptor (beta chain) is from a study of technical replicates of blood from several donors. Looked up from germline, CDR1 is MNHNS and CDR2 is SASEGT. The CDR3 is 16 amino acids. After removal of 2 bases from V and 0 bases from J, the junction contained 4 bases not matched to a gene. Some clones are missing from TCRdb's copy, which holds only in-frame ones; the method was immunoSEQ multiplex PCR. Of 70,000 to 90,000 clones listed, approximately 94% are singletons. Input material: T cells isolated from PBMCs. This receptor was taken from a human donor in good health. The gene calls are TRBV6-1 and TRBJ1-5, with TRBD1 identical over 7 bases. The CDR3 is CASSEWGTVSNQPQHF. In DNA, the CDR3 is TGTGCCAGCAGTGAATGGGGGACAGTTAGCAATCAGCCCCAGCATTTT.